The rows below give T cell receptor beta chains drawn from one sample of a study of control samples from healthy donors and cancer patients. TCRdb's copy holds only in-frame clones and misses some; the assay was immunoSEQ multiplex PCR. The sample holds some 200,000 clones, about 93% seen once. The material sequenced was blood. The receptor source for this set is a man aged 18 to 29 in good health. Each CDR3 is given with its conserved first and last residue. D genes are given only for firm matches. Rows may omit the clone size; those that give it use once, few, many or a size class.

>NA|TRBJ2-7|TRBV9|NA
TGTGCCAGCAGCGAGGCCGTAACAGGGAATTTGGACGAGCAGTACTTC
CASSEAVTGNLDEQYF
>once|TRBJ1-2|TRBV6-5|TRBD1
TGTGCCAGCAGCCTACTGACAGGGGGCTATGGCTACACCTTC
CASSLLTGGYGYTF
>NA|TRBJ2-1|TRBV13|NA
TGTGCCAGCAGCCATCTGCGGAGGGGGGCCTACAATGAGCAGTTCTTC
CASSHLRRGAYNEQFF
>NA|TRBJ2-5|TRBV11-3|TRBD2
TGTGCCAGCAGCCTAGCGGGGGGGAGTTACTTTCAAGAGACCCAGTACTTC
CASSLAGGSYFQETQYF
>NA|TRBJ2-7|TRBV11-2|NA
TGTGCCAGCAGCAATATCCTGGGGAACGAGTCCCCCTACGAGCAGTACTTC
CASSNILGNESPYEQYF
>once|TRBJ1-1|TRBV10-3|TRBD1
TGTGCCTCGATCGGGACAGGGGATCGCATGAACACTGAAGCTTTCTTT
CASIGTGDRMNTEAFF
>NA|TRBJ2-1|TRBV12-5|NA
TGTGCTAGTGGTTTAGGTCTGGGGAGTGACGGTGAGCAGTTCTTC
CASGLGLGSDGEQFF
>NA|TRBJ1-5|TRBV12-3/TRBV12-4|NA
TGTGCCAGCAGTTTGGCCAGGGATCAGCCCCAGCATTTT
CASSLARDQPQHF
>NA|TRBJ2-7|TRBV24-1|NA
TGTGCCACCAGTGATTTAACTGGCTACGAGCAGTACTTC
CATSDLTGYEQYF
>once|TRBJ2-1|TRBV3-1/TRBV3-2|TRBD2
TGTGCCAGCAGCCAAGGACTAGCGGGGGGTTTTGAGCAGTTCTTC
CASSQGLAGGFEQFF
>NA|TRBJ2-7|TRBV19|NA
TGTGCCAGTAGTATGGATGTTCGCCACGAGCAGTACTTC
CASSMDVRHEQYF
>NA|TRBJ1-1|TRBV6-5|TRBD1
TGTGCCAGCAGTTTCACAGGGGGCGGAACTGAAGCTTTCTTT
CASSFTGGGTEAFF
>NA|TRBJ2-7|TRBV12-3/TRBV12-4|NA
TGTGCCAGCAGCGCGGAGAGCTACGAGCAGTACTTC
CASSAESYEQYF
>NA|TRBJ1-4|TRBV6-4|NA
TGTGCCAGCTCCTTCCAGACTTTGGGTGAAAAACTGTTTTTT
CASSFQTLGEKLFF
>NA|TRBJ2-5|TRBV7-2|TRBD2
TGTGCCAGCAGCCCGGGGACTATCCTTCTAGAGACCCAGTACTTC
CASSPGTILLETQYF
>NA|TRBJ1-1|TRBV7-2|TRBD1
TGTGCCAGCAGCTCCGGACAGGGGAGGGGCGGGGGCACTGAAGCTTTCTTT
CASSSGQGRGGGTEAFF
>NA|TRBJ2-4|TRBV5-4|TRBD1
TGTGCCAGCAGCTTCGGACAGGGGGCAAACATTCAGTACTTC
CASSFGQGANIQYF
>NA|TRBJ1-3|TRBV6-5|NA
TGTGCCAGCAGTTACTCGAGGAAAGGTGGAAACACCATATATTTT
CASSYSRKGGNTIYF
>NA|TRBJ2-2|TRBV24-1|NA
TGTGCCACCAGTGATTCCAGCGGGACAAACACCGGGGAGCTGTTTTTT
CATSDSSGTNTGELFF
>NA|TRBJ2-3|TRBV7-9|NA
TGTGCCAGCAGCTTATACCCAGATACGCAGTATTTT
CASSLYPDTQYF
>NA|TRBJ2-2|TRBV28|NA
TGTGCCAGCAGTTTCCCGGGGAACACCGGGGAGCTGTTTTTT
CASSFPGNTGELFF